One and the same sample provided the 20 T cell receptor beta chains below, sequenced in a study of blood T cell repertoires in COVID-19. Profiling relied on immunoSEQ multiplex PCR, and the TCRdb table lists in-frame clones only, not all of them. The sample records over 300,000 clones, 65% to 85% being singletons. Sequenced input: peripheral blood. The receptors come from a woman in her forties or fifties with acute or convalescent COVID-19.

This chain uses TRBV6-5 with TRBJ1-2; D is uncertain. The germline gives CDR1 MNHEY, CDR2 SVGAGI. The CDR3 has 13 residues. With 2 bases removed from V and 3 bases from J, the gap between germline ends came to 7 bases. This CDR3 is CASSYRGHYGYTF. CDR3 bases: TGTGCCAGCAGTTACCGCGGTCACTATGGCTACACCTTC.

V and J are TRBV30 and TRBJ1-2; 7 bases line up with TRBD1. V lost 8 bases to trimming and J lost 4 bases; unmatched junction nucleotides: 13. Germline values: CDR1 GTSNPN, CDR2 SVGIG (reference sequence). The CDR3 spans 14 residues. The CDR3: CAVIGPGQLYGYTF. The CDR3 nucleotides are TGTGCCGTTATCGGACCGGGACAGCTCTATGGCTACACCTTC.

The V and J genes are TRBV2 and TRBJ1-6, with TRBD1 identical over 7 bases. CDR1 and CDR2 (germline): SNHLY, FYNNEI. The CDR3 runs 15 residues. V lost 3 bases and J lost 4; bases outside the gene matches: 3. CDR3 amino acids: CASSETGSYNSPLHF. CDR3 nucleotide sequence: TGTGCCAGCAGTGAGACAGGGTCTTATAATTCACCCCTCCACTTT.

The chain uses TRBV18 and TRBJ1-3, with D unclear. Looked up from germline, CDR1 is KGHSH and CDR2 is LQKENI. With 2 bases removed from V and 3 bases from J, the gap between germline ends came to 11 bases. This CDR3 region has 15 residues. The DNA for the CDR3 is TGTGCCAGCTCACCATCCGCGGCGAATGGAAACACCATATATTTT. Its protein is CASSPSAANGNTIYF.

This clone was counted between two and nine times. The CDR3 DNA reads as TGTGCCAGCAGTCTTTCGTGGGACAAGAACTATGGCTACACCTTC. Protein product: CASSLSWDKNYGYTF. The J gene is TRBJ1-2, the V gene TRBV27, with D possibly being TRBD1 (6 bases). The CDR3 length is 15 residues. V was pared by 5 bases and J by 2 bases, with 15 bases between. CDR1 and CDR2 from the germline V gene are MNHEY and SMNVEV (reference sequence).

V is TRBV5-1 and J is TRBJ2-7, with 9 bases identical to TRBD1. The CDR3 extends over 15 amino acids. In germline, CDR1 is SGHRS, CDR2 YFSETQ. J gave up 6 bases and V 4 bases, and 11 bases lay outside the gene matches. The CDR3 reads CASSDPDRGLIEQYF. CDR3 bases: TGCGCCAGCAGCGACCCAGACAGGGGGTTAATCGAGCAGTACTTC.

The chain employs TRBV27 and TRBJ2-1, with D tentatively TRBD2 (6 bases). Germline CDR1 is MNHEY and CDR2 is SMNVEV (reference sequence). The CDR3 totals 13 residues. Deletions cut 3 bases from V and 9 bases from J, with 12 bases between. Here the CDR3 DNA reads TGTGCCAGCAGTTTTATTAGCGGACCTGAGCAGTTCTTC. Protein: CASSFISGPEQFF.

The chain joins TRBV11-3 to TRBJ2-1; 12 bases agree with TRBD2. Germline lookup yields CDR1 SGHNT and CDR2 YENEEA. The trim removed 5 bases at V and 1 base at J, leaving 6 bases unmatched. CDR3 size: 17 residues. The CDR3 protein is CASSTTSGGLSYNEQFF. For the CDR3, the DNA is TGTGCCAGCAGCACCACTAGCGGGGGGCTTTCCTACAATGAGCAGTTCTTC.

The rearrangement joins TRBV6-1 to TRBJ1-4, with 10 bases fitting TRBD1. Losses at the gene ends were 1 base for V and 4 bases for J; bases not matched to a gene: 9. The CDR3 is 18 amino acids. CDR1 and CDR2 (germline): MNHNS, SASEGT. The DNA of the CDR3 is TGTGCCAGCAGTGAAGGGACAGGGGGAAGGCCCTTTAATGAAAAACTGTTTTTT. It yields the protein CASSEGTGGRPFNEKLFF.

This clone has only one observation. The gene calls are TRBV11-2 and TRBJ2-1; 8 bases match TRBD2. The trim removed 0 bases at V and 9 bases at J, leaving 7 bases unmatched. The CDR3 is 15 residues long. Germline values: CDR1 SGHAT, CDR2 FQNNGV. The CDR3 sequence: CASSLDHTSGGEQFF. CDR3 sequence (DNA): TGTGCCAGCAGCTTAGATCATACTAGCGGAGGTGAGCAGTTCTTC.

On this clone itself: At one end, the junction sequence differs from germline, possibly due to a read error. The gene calls are TRBV27 and TRBJ2-7, with D possibly matching TRBD2 (6 bases). The CDR3 runs to 13 residues. Looked up from germline, CDR1 is MNHEY and CDR2 is SMNVEV (reference sequence). The CDR3: CASSLGGSSEQYF. DNA of the CDR3: TGTGCCAGCAGTTTGGGGGGATCCTCCGAGCAGTACTTC.

The chain is built from TRBV7-2 and TRBJ1-6; maybe TRBD1 (5 bases). The germline V and J ends were trimmed by 4 bases and 0 bases, with 13 bases remaining between them. The CDR3 extends over 17 amino acids. Germline lookup yields CDR1 SGHTA and CDR2 FQGNSA. In nucleotides, the CDR3 is TGTGCCAGCAGCTCCAGACAGTCGAGCTCCTATAATTCACCCCTCCACTTT. It yields the protein CASSSRQSSSYNSPLHF.

This clone was counted a few times. This chain uses TRBV10-1 with TRBJ1-5, with no clear D. Germline lookup yields CDR1 WNHNN and CDR2 SYGVQD (reference sequence). V lost 6 bases and J 3 bases, leaving 9 bases between the germline ends. CDR3 size: 13 residues. The CDR3 bases are TGCGCCAGCAGCCAGAACCCCAATCAGCCCCAGCATTTT. Translation: CASSQNPNQPQHF.

This chain connects TRBV5-1 to TRBJ2-5, with TRBD2 as a possible D gene (6 bases). The V end lost 5 bases, the J end lost 1 base, and 18 bases lay between the germline ends. Germline CDR1 is SGHRS and CDR2 is YFSETQ. CDR3 length: 16 residues. CDR3 DNA sequence: TGCGCCAGCAGTCCCCCTGAGCGGGTAATCCAAGAGACCCAGTACTTC. This sequence encodes CASSPPERVIQETQYF.

This chain uses TRBV12-5 with TRBJ2-5, with D perhaps TRBD1 (6 bases). The CDR3 is 14 residues long. Germline loops: CDR1 LGHNT, CDR2 FRNRAP. The ends were cut back, 5 bases at V and 2 bases at J, with 12 bases in the middle. The chain's CDR3 is CASGQGLGQETQYF. In nucleotides, the CDR3 is TGTGCTAGTGGTCAGGGGTTGGGGCAAGAGACCCAGTACTTC.

With regard to this clone: Other DNA sequences from this sample encode an identical CDR3 as well. The chain is built from TRBV5-1 and TRBJ1-3, with D possibly being TRBD1 (6 bases). V was cut by 2 bases and J by 0 bases, with 6 bases left in between. The CDR3 has 14 amino acids. Germline-derived CDR1 and CDR2 are SGHRS and YFSETQ. The CDR3 sequence: CASSLQGSGNTIYF. The CDR3 nucleotides are TGCGCCAGCAGCTTACAGGGCTCTGGAAACACCATATATTTT.

This clone was counted once. V is TRBV7-9 and J is TRBJ2-3; TRBD1 is a possible D gene (6 bases). The CDR3 runs 14 residues. Deletions cut 2 bases from V and 6 bases from J, with 12 bases between. The V gene's germline CDR1 is SEHNR and CDR2 FQNEAQ (reference sequence). CDR3 in DNA: TGTGCCAGCAGCTTAAATACCCAGGGGGATACGCAGTATTTT. Translated: CASSLNTQGDTQYF.

This clone appeared a single time. The chain joins TRBV5-8 to TRBJ1-1; D remains unclear. From germline, CDR1 is SGHTS and CDR2 YDEGEE. The CDR3 consists of 14 residues. V dropped 0 bases and J dropped 2 bases, with 8 bases sitting between them. CDR3 loop: CASSLDNPNTEAFF. In DNA, the CDR3 is TGTGCCAGCAGCTTGGACAACCCTAACACTGAAGCTTTCTTT.

The chain combines TRBV6-6 with TRBJ1-1; 7 bases are a match to TRBD1. The length of the CDR3 is 14 residues. CDR1 is MNHNY, CDR2 SVGAGI, per germline (reference sequence). Trimming at V came to 4 bases and at J to 11 bases, leaving 13 bases not matched to a gene. The CDR3 is CASSSVDRSSGAFF. In DNA form, the CDR3 reads TGTGCCAGCAGTTCCGTGGACAGGTCATCGGGGGCTTTCTTT.

This chain connects TRBV11-2 to TRBJ2-5; TRBD2 matches 8 bases. Germline V CDR1 and CDR2: SGHAT, FQNNGV. V dropped 3 bases and J dropped 7; count of bases not matched to a gene: 13. The CDR3 sequence is 16 residues long. The CDR3 DNA follows: TGTGCCAGCAGCTTCGATTTGGCGGGGGGCCAGGGGACCCAGTACTTC. This gives the protein CASSFDLAGGQGTQYF.